The entry that follows covers one TCR beta chain sequence. The data stem from a study of shared clonotypes between healthy human individuals. Overall study context: Per-donor plates numbered three CD4 naive, three CD4 memory, two CD8 naive and one CD8 memory.

V lost 11 bases and J lost 7, with 18 bases in between. Germline V gene sequence: CDR1 ENHRY, CDR2 SYGVKD. CDR3 length equals 12 residues. The healthy adult donors were HIV-negative and reported no recent acute infections or vaccinations. Within Nashville, Tennessee resided all donors, each a Caucasian adult. Samples underwent the assay at deep level. Generated by immunoSEQ multiplex PCR, the TCRdb table keeps only in-frame clones and is missing some. The table has 2,500,000 or so clones, over 85% seen once. The TCR comes from a man aged 18 to 30 in good health. The chain uses TRBV10-3 and TRBJ2-7; D could derive from TRBD1 or TRBD2 (6 bases each). The sample taken for sequencing was naive CD4+ T cells sorted from blood. Documented subset: CD45RA+ positively selected. For the CDR3, the DNA is TGTGCCCAAGGGGGGACCCCGGGGGAGCAGTACTTC. Protein product: CAQGGTPGEQYF.